This entry lists 22 T cell receptor beta chains sequenced from one sample in a study of early T cells in non-severe SARS-CoV-2 infection. MiXCR, run by TCRdb on the 5' RACE reads, gives a single entry per CDR3 protein. The sample contains more than 65,000 distinct CDR3 sequences, approximately 4.6% of which appear only once. The sample in question was whole blood, obtained at baseline. These receptors came from an adult who was a healthcare worker with PCR-confirmed SARS-CoV-2 infection or an uninfected control (not recorded which). The donor label of this sample is uncertain.

V usage is TRBV6-2 or TRBV6-3 and J usage is TRBJ2-5; 13 bases match TRBD2. The J segment lost 5 bases and the V segment lost 5 bases, leaving 5 bases of the junction unmatched. This CDR3 contains 15 residues. Germline assignment: CDR1 MNHEY and CDR2 SVGEGT. The CDR3 bases are TGTGCCAGCAGTCGCCGGACTAGCGGGGGTGAGACCCAGTACTTC. Amino acid sequence: CASSRRTSGGETQYF.

This clonotype appeared a few times. The chain has TRBV29-1 and TRBJ2-2; possibly TRBD1 for D (5 bases). V lost 5 bases, J lost 2 bases, and 9 bases lay in between. CDR3 length: 13 amino acids. Germline V CDR1 and CDR2: SQVTM, ANQGSEA. The CDR3 region has the DNA TGCAGCGTTTTGACAGTTAACACCGGGGAGCTGTTTTTT. Protein product: CSVLTVNTGELFF.

This clonotype was counted at least ten times. The rearrangement links TRBV7-2 to TRBJ2-2, with a weak D call TRBD1 (6 bases). Trimming pared 0 bases from V and 6 bases from J, leaving 11 bases between. CDR1 and CDR2 from the germline V gene are SGHTA and FQGNSA. This CDR3 spans 15 amino acids. The CDR3 bases are TGTGCCAGCAGCTTAGCACCCGAGGGGGCCGGGGAGCTGTTTTTT. It yields the protein CASSLAPEGAGELFF.

This clonotype showed up many times. The chain employs TRBV18 and TRBJ2-7, with D maybe TRBD2 (6 bases). CDR1 is KGHSH, CDR2 LQKENI, per germline. The CDR3 totals 16 residues. The germline V and J ends were trimmed by 6 bases and 5 bases, with 23 bases remaining between them. The CDR3 loop is CASSSQPQGLWDEQYF. As DNA, the CDR3 is TGTGCCAGCTCCAGCCAGCCTCAGGGACTCTGGGACGAGCAGTACTTC.

This clonotype was counted at least ten times. The chain carries TRBV6-5 and TRBJ1-2; D may be TRBD1 (5 bases). The CDR3 is 15 residues long. Germline CDR1 is MNHEY and CDR2 is SVGAGI. V was trimmed by 4 bases and J by 8 bases, leaving 20 bases between them. The DNA of the CDR3 is TGTGCCAGCAGTTCTCCTTACGAGGGGCGCGGAGGCTACACCTTC. Translating gives CASSSPYEGRGGYTF.

This chain joins TRBV15 and TRBJ1-3; D not resolved. This CDR3 has 16 amino acids. CDR1 and CDR2 from the germline V gene are LNHNV and YYDKDF (reference sequence). Trimming took 0 bases from V and 0 from J, leaving 9 bases between them. The CDR3 DNA is TGTGCCACCAGCAGAGATCCCGGCAACTCTGGAAACACCATATATTTT. This gives the protein CATSRDPGNSGNTIYF.

This clonotype was observed a handful of times. The J gene is TRBJ1-1, the V gene TRBV15; 8 nucleotides match TRBD1. The V segment lost 5 bases and the J segment 3 bases; nucleotides outside the gene matches: 2. The CDR3 contains 13 residues. CDR1 is LNHNV and CDR2 is YYDKDF in the germline V gene (reference sequence). As DNA, the CDR3 is TGTGCCACCAGCGTACAGGGGGACACTGAAGCTTTCTTT. Encoded protein: CATSVQGDTEAFF.

In its sample, this clonotype was seen a few times. V gene TRBV7-9 combines with J gene TRBJ2-3; D call uncertain. With 1 base removed from V and 4 bases from J, the gap between germline ends came to 6 bases. The CDR3 is 13 residues long. Germline V gives CDR1 SEHNR, CDR2 FQNEAQ (reference sequence). The CDR3 DNA follows: TGTGCCAGCAGCTTAGAGGAGTCAGATACGCAGTATTTT. Translation gives CASSLEESDTQYF.

This clonotype was observed a handful of times. The chain is built from TRBV6-1 and TRBJ2-4, with D unclear. Trimming removed 3 bases at V and 3 bases at J, with 6 bases between. There are 13 residues in the CDR3. Germline CDR1 reads MNHNS; CDR2 reads SASEGT. CDR3: CASSDTDKNIQYF. The CDR3 region has the DNA TGTGCCAGCAGTGATACAGACAAAAACATTCAGTACTTC.

This chain joins TRBV10-2 and TRBJ1-5, with D possibly matching TRBD1 (5 bases). The CDR3 spans 15 residues. V was shortened by 0 bases and J by 4 bases, with 10 bases between the two germline ends. CDR1 and CDR2 from the germline V gene are WSHSY and SAAADI. The chain's CDR3 is CASSESWTRNQPQHF. The CDR3 DNA sequence: TGCGCCAGCAGTGAGTCATGGACACGAAATCAGCCCCAGCATTTT.

In this sample, this clonotype turned up many times. V and J are TRBV11-2 and TRBJ2-7, with a weak D call TRBD1 (6 bases). V dropped 0 bases and J dropped 1 base, with 13 bases sitting between them. This CDR3 spans 16 amino acids. Germline CDR1 reads SGHAT; CDR2 reads FQNNGV. As DNA, the CDR3 is TGTGCCAGCAGCTTAGACCTCTTACAGGGTTCCTACGAGCAGTACTTC. This translates into CASSLDLLQGSYEQYF.

In this sample, this clonotype turned up many times. The chain combines TRBV6-1 with TRBJ2-7; 8 positions match TRBD2. The CDR3 sequence is 14 residues long. Germline values: CDR1 MNHNS, CDR2 SASEGT. V gave up 1 base and J gave up 2 bases; unmatched junction bases: 1. CDR3: CASSEVSGAYEQYF. For the CDR3, the DNA is TGTGCCAGCAGTGAAGTTAGCGGGGCCTACGAGCAGTACTTC.

This clonotype occurred many times. The CDR3 protein is CASGRQAYNEQFF. The CDR3 bases are TGTGCCAGCGGAAGACAGGCGTACAATGAGCAGTTCTTC. The rearrangement joins TRBV5-6 to TRBJ2-1, with a weak D call TRBD1 (6 bases). V lost 7 bases to trimming and J lost 4 bases, with 12 bases between them. Germline CDR1 reads SGHDT; CDR2 reads YYEEEE. CDR3 length: 13 residues.

Ten or more counts support this clonotype. This chain joins TRBV9 and TRBJ1-1; D is uncertain. The length of the CDR3 is 12 residues. Per germline, CDR1 SGDLS and CDR2 YYNGEE. The ends were cut back, 1 base at V and 4 bases at J, with 5 bases in the middle. The CDR3 sequence is CASSVRFTEAFF. CDR3 DNA sequence: TGTGCCAGCAGCGTACGGTTCACTGAAGCTTTCTTT.

Ten or more counts support this clonotype. The chain recombines TRBV7-3 with TRBJ2-6; D may match TRBD1 or TRBD2 (5 bases each). CDR1 and CDR2 (germline): SGHTA, FQGTGA. The CDR3 sequence is 16 residues long. V was shortened by 4 bases and J by 1 base, with 11 bases between the two germline ends. The CDR3 loop is CASSSGTPSGANVLTF. The CDR3 coding sequence is TGTGCCAGCAGCTCCGGGACCCCTTCTGGGGCCAACGTCCTGACTTTC.

The gene calls are TRBV7-9 and TRBJ2-1; 8 nucleotides match TRBD1. V was clipped by 5 bases and J by 5 bases; unmatched bases: 8. The CDR3 has 15 residues. The V gene's germline CDR1 is SEHNR and CDR2 FQNEAQ (reference sequence). The CDR3 protein is CASSPQGDLNNEQFF. CDR3 sequence (DNA): TGTGCCAGCAGCCCACAGGGGGATCTGAACAATGAGCAGTTCTTC.

This clonotype was found many times. The rearrangement uses TRBV12-3 or TRBV12-4 and TRBJ2-7, with D perhaps matching TRBD1 (6 bases). The CDR3 runs 13 residues. The V gene lost 7 bases and the J gene lost 5 bases, with 15 bases spanning the gap. The CDR3 sequence is CASTPARGHEQYF. The CDR3 DNA reads as TGTGCCAGCACCCCCGCCAGGGGCCACGAGCAGTACTTC.

This clonotype came up many times. This chain connects TRBV12-3 or TRBV12-4 to TRBJ1-5, with D possibly matching TRBD1 (5 bases). V lost 6 bases and J 0 bases, leaving 12 bases between the germline ends. The CDR3 is 15 amino acids. CDR3 bases: TGTGCCAGCAGGGACGGGGGGTATAGCAATCAGCCCCAGCATTTT. This encodes CASRDGGYSNQPQHF.

This clonotype was counted ten times or more. V usage is TRBV7-2 and J usage is TRBJ2-1, with D possibly matching TRBD1 (6 bases). The CDR3 contains 14 residues. Germline V gene data show CDR1 as SGHTA and CDR2 as FQGNSA. Trimming removed 3 bases from V and 6 bases from J, with 12 bases in between. This CDR3 is CASSFATGRNEQFF. CDR3 nucleotide sequence: TGTGCCAGCAGCTTCGCTACAGGGCGCAATGAGCAGTTCTTC.

This rearrangement joins TRBV3-1 to TRBJ1-2; the D gene is possibly TRBD1 (6 bases). Per the germline V gene, CDR1 is LGHDT and CDR2 is YNNKEL (reference sequence). The V end was cut by 4 bases, the J end by 7 bases, with 13 bases between. The CDR3 loop spans 13 amino acids. CDR3 nucleotides: TGTGCCAGCAGCCCGCCGAGGACAGTTGGCTACACCTTC. Its translation is CASSPPRTVGYTF. The whole variable domain, filled in from reference TRBV3-1 and TRBJ1-2, reads DTAVSQTPKYLVTQMGNDKSIKCEQNLGHDTMYWYKQDSKKFLKIMFSYNNKELIINETVPNRFSPKSPDKAHLNLHINSLELGDSAVYFCASSPPRTVGYTFGSGTRLTVV.

As concerns this clonotype: Compared with germline, one end of the junction differs, possibly owing to a read error. The chain joins TRBV6-2 or TRBV6-3 to TRBJ2-3; 7 positions match TRBD1. The CDR3 runs 17 residues. In germline, CDR1 is MNHEY, CDR2 SVGEGT. The CDR3, as DNA: TGTGCCAGCAGTTACCAACCGGGACAGAAAAGCACATATACGCAGTATTTT. It yields the protein CASSYQPGQKSTYTQYF.

This clonotype was detected ten times or more. The V call is TRBV6-5, the J call TRBJ2-7; TRBD1 matches 7 bases. Germline V gene data show CDR1 as MNHEY and CDR2 as SVGAGI. The CDR3 extends over 14 amino acids. V shed 5 bases, J shed 0 bases, and the junction held 4 bases outside the gene matches. CDR3 protein: CASSQTGDSYEQYF. The CDR3 DNA reads TGTGCCAGCAGTCAAACAGGGGACTCCTACGAGCAGTACTTC.